The TCR beta chain described here comes from a study of T cell changes during pregnancy in multiple sclerosis. The repertoire was sequenced with immunoSEQ multiplex PCR; TCRdb's copy has only in-frame clones and lacks some. Of 30,000 to 40,000 clones in the sample, 70% to 90% were seen once. The length of the CDR3 is 15 residues. The J segment lost 4 bases and the V segment lost 5 bases, leaving 8 bases of the junction unmatched. CDR1 is SGHTA, CDR2 FQGTGA, per germline. The rearrangement joins TRBV7-3 to TRBJ2-1; 7 positions agree with TRBD1. This material consisted of CD8+ T cells from peripheral blood mononuclear cells, taken in the third trimester of pregnancy. The source is a female donor with multiple sclerosis, enrolled in a pregnancy study. The CDR3 DNA reads as TGTGCCAGCAGCCCCCAGGGGGTCTCTTACAATGAGCAGTTCTTC. Translated, it gives CASSPQGVSYNEQFF.